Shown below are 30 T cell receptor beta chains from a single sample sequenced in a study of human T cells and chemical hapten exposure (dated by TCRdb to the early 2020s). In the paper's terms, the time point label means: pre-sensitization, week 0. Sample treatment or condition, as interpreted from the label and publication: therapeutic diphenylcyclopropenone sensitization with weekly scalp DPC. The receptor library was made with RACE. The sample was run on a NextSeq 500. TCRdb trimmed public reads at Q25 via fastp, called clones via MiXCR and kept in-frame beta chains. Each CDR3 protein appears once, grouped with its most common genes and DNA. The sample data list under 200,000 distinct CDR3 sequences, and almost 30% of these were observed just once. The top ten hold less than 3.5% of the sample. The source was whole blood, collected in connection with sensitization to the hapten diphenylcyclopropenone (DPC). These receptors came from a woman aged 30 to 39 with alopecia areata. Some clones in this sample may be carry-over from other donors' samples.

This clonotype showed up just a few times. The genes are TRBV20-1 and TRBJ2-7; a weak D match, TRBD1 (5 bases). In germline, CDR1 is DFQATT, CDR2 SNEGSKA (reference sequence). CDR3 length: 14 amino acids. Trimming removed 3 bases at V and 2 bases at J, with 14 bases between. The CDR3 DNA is TGCAGTGCTAGGTGGGCAGGGCTTACCTACGAGCAGTACTTC. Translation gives CSARWAGLTYEQYF.

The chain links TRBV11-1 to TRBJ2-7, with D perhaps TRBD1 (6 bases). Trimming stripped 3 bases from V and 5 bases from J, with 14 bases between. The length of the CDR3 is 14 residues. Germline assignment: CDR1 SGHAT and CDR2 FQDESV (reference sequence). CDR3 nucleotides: TGTGCCAGCAGCTTGGCAGGGGAAAAGAACGAGCAGTACTTC. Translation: CASSLAGEKNEQYF.

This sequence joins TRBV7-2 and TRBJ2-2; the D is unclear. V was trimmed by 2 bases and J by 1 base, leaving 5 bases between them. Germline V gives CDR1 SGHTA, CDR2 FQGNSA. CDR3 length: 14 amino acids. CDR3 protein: CASSLSENTGELFF. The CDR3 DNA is TGTGCCAGCAGCTTATCGGAGAACACCGGGGAGCTGTTTTTT. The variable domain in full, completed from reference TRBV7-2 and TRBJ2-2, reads GAGVSQSPSNKVTEKGKDVELRCDPISGHTALYWYRQSLGQGLEFLIYFQGNSAPDKSGLPSDRFSAERTGGSVSTLTIQRTQQEDSAVYLCASSLSENTGELFFGEGSRLTVL.

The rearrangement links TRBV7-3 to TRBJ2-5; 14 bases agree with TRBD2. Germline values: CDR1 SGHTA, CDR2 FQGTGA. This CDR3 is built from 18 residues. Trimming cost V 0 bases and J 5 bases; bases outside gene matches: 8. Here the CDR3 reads CASSLTGTSGRYGETQYF. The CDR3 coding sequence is TGTGCCAGCAGCTTAACGGGGACTAGCGGGAGATATGGGGAGACCCAGTACTTC.

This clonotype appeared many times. This CDR3 reads CASKHRSGRQATDTQYF. The CDR3 DNA reads as TGTGCCAGCAAACACCGGTCCGGCAGGCAAGCCACAGATACGCAGTATTTT. J is TRBJ2-3 and V is TRBV2; D unclear. Germline CDR1 and CDR2: SNHLY and FYNNEI. The CDR3 runs 17 residues. V lost 7 bases, J lost 2 bases, and 22 bases lay in between.

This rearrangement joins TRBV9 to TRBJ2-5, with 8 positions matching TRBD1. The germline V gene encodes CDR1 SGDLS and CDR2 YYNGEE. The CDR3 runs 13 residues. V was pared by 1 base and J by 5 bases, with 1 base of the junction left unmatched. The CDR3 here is CASSVRQGETQYF. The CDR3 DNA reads TGTGCCAGCAGCGTAAGACAGGGGGAGACCCAGTACTTC.

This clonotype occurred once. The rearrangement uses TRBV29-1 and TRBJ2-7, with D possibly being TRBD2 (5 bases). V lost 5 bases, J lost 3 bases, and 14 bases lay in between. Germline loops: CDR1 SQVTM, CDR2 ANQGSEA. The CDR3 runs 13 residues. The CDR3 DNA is TGCAGCGTTTCGGACTCTCCCTTCTACGAGCAGTACTTC. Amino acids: CSVSDSPFYEQYF.

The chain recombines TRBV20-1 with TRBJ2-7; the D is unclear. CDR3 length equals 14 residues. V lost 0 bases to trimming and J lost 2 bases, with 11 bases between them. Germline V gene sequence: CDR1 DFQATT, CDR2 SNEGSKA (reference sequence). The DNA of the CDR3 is TGCAGTGCTAGAGACACAGACCAAACCTACGAGCAGTACTTC. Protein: CSARDTDQTYEQYF.

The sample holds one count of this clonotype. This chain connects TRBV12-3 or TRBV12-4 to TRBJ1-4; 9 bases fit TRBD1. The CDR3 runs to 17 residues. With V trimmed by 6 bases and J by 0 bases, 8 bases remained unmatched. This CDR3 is CASRRTGDSATNEKLFF. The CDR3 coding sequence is TGTGCCAGCAGGCGGACAGGGGACTCTGCAACTAATGAAAAACTGTTTTTT.

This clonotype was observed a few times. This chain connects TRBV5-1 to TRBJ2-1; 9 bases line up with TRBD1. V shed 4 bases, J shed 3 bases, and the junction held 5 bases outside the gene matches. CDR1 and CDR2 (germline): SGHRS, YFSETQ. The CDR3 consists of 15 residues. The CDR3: CASSPGQGIYNEQFF. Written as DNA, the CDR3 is TGCGCCAGCAGCCCCGGACAGGGGATCTACAATGAGCAGTTCTTC.

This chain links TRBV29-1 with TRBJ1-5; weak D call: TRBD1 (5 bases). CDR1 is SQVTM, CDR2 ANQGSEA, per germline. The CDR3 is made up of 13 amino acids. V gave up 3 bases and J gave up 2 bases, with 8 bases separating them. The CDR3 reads CSVEGGGNQPQHF. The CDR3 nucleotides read TGCAGCGTTGAGGGGGGTGGCAATCAGCCCCAGCATTTT.

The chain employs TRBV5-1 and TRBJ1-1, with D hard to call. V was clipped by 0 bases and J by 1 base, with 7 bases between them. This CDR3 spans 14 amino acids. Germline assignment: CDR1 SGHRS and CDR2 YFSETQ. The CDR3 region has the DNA TGCGCCAGCAGCTTGGCGCGGGGGAACACTGAAGCTTTCTTT. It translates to CASSLARGNTEAFF.

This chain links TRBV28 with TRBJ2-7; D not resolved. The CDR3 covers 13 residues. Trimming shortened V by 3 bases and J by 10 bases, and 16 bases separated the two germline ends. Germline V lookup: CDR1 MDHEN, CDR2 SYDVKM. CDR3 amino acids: CASSFLGRTSQYF. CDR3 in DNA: TGTGCCAGCAGTTTCCTAGGACGGACGAGTCAGTACTTC.

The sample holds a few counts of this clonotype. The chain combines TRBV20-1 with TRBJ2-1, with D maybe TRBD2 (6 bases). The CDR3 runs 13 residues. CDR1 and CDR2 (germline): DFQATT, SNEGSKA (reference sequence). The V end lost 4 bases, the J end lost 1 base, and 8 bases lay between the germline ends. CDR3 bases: TGCAGTGCTATTCTAGCGTCCTACAATGAGCAGTTCTTC. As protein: CSAILASYNEQFF.

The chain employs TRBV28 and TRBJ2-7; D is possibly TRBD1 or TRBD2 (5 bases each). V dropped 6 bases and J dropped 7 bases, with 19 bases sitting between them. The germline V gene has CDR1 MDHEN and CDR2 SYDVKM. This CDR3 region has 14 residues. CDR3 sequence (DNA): TGTGCCAGCAGCCTTGGGGGACCGGTCCTGGAGCAGTACTTC. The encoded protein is CASSLGGPVLEQYF.

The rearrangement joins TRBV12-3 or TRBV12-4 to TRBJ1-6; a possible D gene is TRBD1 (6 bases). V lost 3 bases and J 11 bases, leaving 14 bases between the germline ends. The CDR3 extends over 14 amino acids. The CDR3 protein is CASSFTGREAPLHF. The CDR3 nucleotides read TGTGCCAGCAGTTTTACAGGGCGCGAGGCACCCCTCCACTTT.

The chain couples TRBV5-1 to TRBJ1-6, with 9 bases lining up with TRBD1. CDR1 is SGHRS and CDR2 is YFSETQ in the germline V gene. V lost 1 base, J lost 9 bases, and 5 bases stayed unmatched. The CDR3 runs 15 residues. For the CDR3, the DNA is TGCGCCAGCAGCTTGCGACAGGGGGAAGGTTCACCCCTCCACTTT. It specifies CASSLRQGEGSPLHF. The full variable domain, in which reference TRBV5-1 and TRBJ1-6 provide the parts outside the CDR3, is KAGVTQTPRYLIKTRGQQVTLSCSPISGHRSVSWYQQTPGQGLQFLFEYFSETQRNKGNFPGRFSGRQFSNSRSEMNVSTLELGDSALYLCASSLRQGEGSPLHFGNGTRLTVT.

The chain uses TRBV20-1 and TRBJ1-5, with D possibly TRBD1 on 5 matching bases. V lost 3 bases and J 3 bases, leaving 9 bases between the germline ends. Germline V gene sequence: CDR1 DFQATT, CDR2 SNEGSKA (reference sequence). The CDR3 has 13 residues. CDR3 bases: TGCAGTGCTAGGTACAGGATCAATCAGCCCCAGCATTTT. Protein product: CSARYRINQPQHF.

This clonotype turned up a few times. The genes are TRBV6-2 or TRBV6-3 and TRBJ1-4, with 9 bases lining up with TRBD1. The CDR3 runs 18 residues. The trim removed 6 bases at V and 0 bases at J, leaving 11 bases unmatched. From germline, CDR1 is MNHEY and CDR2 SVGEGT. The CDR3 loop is CASRTIRTGDATNEKLFF. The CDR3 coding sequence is TGTGCCAGCAGAACGATCCGGACAGGGGATGCAACTAATGAAAAACTGTTTTTT.

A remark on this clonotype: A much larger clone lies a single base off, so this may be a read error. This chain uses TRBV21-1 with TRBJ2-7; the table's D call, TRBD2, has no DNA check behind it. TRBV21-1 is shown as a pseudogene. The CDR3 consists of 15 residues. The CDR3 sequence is CVSSKGLAGGYEQYF. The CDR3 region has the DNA TGTGTCAGCAGCAAAGGACTAGCGGGAGGCTACGAGCAGTACTTC.

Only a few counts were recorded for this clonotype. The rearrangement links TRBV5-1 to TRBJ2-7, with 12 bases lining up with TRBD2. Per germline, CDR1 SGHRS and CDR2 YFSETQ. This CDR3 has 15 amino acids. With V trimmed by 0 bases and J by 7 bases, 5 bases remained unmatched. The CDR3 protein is CASSLDGLAGREQYF. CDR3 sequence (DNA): TGCGCCAGCAGCTTGGACGGACTAGCGGGGCGGGAGCAGTACTTC.

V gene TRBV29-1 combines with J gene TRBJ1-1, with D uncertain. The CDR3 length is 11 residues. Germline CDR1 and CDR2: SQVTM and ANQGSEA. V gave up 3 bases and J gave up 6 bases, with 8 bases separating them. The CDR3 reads CSVDFGAEAFF. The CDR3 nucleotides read TGCAGCGTTGATTTCGGAGCTGAAGCTTTCTTT.

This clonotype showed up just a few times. The CDR3 region is CASSYSYRIGETQYF. CDR3 sequence (DNA): TGTGCCAGCAGTTACTCGTACAGAATAGGAGAGACCCAGTACTTC. V gene TRBV6-6 combines with J gene TRBJ2-5; no reliable D call. Germline loops: CDR1 MNHNY, CDR2 SVGAGI (reference sequence). The CDR3 is 15 residues long. Trimming removed 0 bases at V and 4 bases at J, with 12 bases between.

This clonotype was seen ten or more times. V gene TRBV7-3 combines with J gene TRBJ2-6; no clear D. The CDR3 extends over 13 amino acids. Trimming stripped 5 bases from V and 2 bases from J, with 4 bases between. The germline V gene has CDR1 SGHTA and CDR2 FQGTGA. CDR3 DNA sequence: TGTGCCAGCAGCCCAACTGGGGCCAACGTCCTGACTTTC. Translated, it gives CASSPTGANVLTF.

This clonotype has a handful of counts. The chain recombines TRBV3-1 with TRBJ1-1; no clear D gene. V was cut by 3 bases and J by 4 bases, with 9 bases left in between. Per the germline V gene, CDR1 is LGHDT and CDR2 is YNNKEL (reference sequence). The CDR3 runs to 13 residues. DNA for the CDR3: TGTGCCAGCAGCCATTTGGACCCCACTGAAGCTTTCTTT. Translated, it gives CASSHLDPTEAFF.

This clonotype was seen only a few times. CDR3 DNA sequence: TGTGCCAGCAGTTCCTATATCGGGGATGAGCAGTTCTTC. Protein: CASSSYIGDEQFF. This chain uses TRBV28 with TRBJ2-1; TRBD2 is a possible D gene (5 bases). Per germline, CDR1 MDHEN and CDR2 SYDVKM. The CDR3 consists of 13 residues. Trimming pared 4 bases from V and 8 bases from J, leaving 12 bases between.

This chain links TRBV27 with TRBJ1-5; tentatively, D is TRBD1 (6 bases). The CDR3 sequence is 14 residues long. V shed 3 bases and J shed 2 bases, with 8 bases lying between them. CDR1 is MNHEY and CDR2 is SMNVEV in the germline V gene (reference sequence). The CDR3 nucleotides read TGTGCCAGCAGTTTGAGGGGGGGCAATCAGCCCCAGCATTTT. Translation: CASSLRGGNQPQHF.

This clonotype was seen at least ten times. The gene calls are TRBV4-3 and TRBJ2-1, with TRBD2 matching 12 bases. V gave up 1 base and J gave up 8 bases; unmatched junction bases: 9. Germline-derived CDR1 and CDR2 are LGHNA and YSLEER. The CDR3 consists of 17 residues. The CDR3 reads CASSQAQTSGRSDEQFF. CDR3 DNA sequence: TGCGCCAGCAGCCAAGCCCAGACTAGCGGGAGAAGCGATGAGCAGTTCTTC.

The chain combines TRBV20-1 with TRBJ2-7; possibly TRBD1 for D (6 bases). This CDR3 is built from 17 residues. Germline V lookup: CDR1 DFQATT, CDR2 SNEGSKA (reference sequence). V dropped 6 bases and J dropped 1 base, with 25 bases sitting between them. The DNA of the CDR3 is TGCAGTGCCAAAGTACTCGCGAGCAGGGGCCTATCCTACGAGCAGTACTTC. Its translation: CSAKVLASRGLSYEQYF.

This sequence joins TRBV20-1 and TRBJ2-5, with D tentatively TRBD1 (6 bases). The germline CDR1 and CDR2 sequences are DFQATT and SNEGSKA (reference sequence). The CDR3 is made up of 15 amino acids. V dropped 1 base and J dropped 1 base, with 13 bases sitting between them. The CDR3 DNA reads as TGCAGTGCTAGAGTGGCCACAGGGAGCCAAGAGACCCAGTACTTC. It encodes CSARVATGSQETQYF.